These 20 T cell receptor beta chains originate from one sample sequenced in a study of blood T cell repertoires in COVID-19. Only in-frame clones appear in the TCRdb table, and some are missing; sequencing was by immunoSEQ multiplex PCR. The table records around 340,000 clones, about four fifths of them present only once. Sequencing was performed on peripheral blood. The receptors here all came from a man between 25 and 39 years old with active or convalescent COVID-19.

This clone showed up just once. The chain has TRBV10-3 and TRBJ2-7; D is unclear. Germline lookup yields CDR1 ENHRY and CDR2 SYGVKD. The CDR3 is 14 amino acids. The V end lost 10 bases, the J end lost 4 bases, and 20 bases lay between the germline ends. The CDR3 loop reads CATRASENAYEQYF. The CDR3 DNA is TGTGCCACTAGAGCGTCGGAGAACGCATACGAGCAGTACTTC.

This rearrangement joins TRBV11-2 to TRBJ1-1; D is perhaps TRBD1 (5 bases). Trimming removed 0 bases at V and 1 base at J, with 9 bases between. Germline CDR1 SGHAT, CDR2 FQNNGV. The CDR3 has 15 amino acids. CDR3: CASSLDWGGNTEAFF. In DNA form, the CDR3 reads TGTGCCAGCAGCTTAGACTGGGGGGGGAACACTGAAGCTTTCTTT.

For the CDR3, the DNA is TGTGCCAGTGTAGGGGCTTATATAGAGACCCAGTACTTC. Translated, it gives CASVGAYIETQYF. The chain couples TRBV7-3 to TRBJ2-5, with TRBD1 as a possible D gene (5 bases). This CDR3 comprises 13 residues. The germline V gene has CDR1 SGHTA and CDR2 FQGTGA. Between the trimmed V and J ends, which lost 9 bases and 4 bases, there was a span of 15 bases.

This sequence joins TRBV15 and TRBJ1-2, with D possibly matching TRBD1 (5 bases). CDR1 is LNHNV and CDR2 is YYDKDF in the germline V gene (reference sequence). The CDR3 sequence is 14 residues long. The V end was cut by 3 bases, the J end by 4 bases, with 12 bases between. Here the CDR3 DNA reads TGTGCCACCAGCAGGGTTTTAAGGGGCTATGGCTACACCTTC. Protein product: CATSRVLRGYGYTF. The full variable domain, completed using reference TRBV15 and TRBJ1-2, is DAMVIQNPRYQVTQFGKPVTLSCSQTLNHNVMYWYQQKSSQAPKLLFHYYDKDFNNEADTPDNFQSRRPNTSFCFLDIRSPGLGDTAMYLCATSRVLRGYGYTFGSGTRLTVV.

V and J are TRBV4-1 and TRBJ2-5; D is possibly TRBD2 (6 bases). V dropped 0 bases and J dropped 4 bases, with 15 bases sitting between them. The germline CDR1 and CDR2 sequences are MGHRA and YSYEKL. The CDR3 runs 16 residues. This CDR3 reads CASSQDSRRGRETQYF. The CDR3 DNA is TGCGCCAGCAGCCAAGATTCGAGACGGGGGAGAGAGACCCAGTACTTC.

The CDR3 region is CASNGLATETQYF. In DNA, the CDR3 is TGTGCCAGCAACGGTCTAGCTACGGAGACCCAGTACTTC. V usage is TRBV7-2 and J usage is TRBJ2-5, with D possibly TRBD2 on 5 matching bases. From germline, CDR1 is SGHTA and CDR2 FQGNSA. The germline V and J ends were trimmed by 7 bases and 5 bases, with 14 bases remaining between them. The CDR3 consists of 13 residues.

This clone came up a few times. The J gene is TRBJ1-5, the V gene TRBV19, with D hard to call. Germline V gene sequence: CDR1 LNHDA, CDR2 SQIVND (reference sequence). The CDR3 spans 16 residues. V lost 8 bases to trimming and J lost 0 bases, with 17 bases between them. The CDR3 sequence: CASSSPTLFSNQPQHF. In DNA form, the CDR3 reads TGTGCCAGTTCTTCCCCTACTTTATTTAGCAATCAGCCCCAGCATTTT.

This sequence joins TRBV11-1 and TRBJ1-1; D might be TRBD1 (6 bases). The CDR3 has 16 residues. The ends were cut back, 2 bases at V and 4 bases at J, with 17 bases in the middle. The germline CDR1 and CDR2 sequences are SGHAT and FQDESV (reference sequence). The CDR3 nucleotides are TGTGCCAGCAGCTTAAGGGACACTTCGGTGGGCACTGAAGCTTTCTTT. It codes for CASSLRDTSVGTEAFF.

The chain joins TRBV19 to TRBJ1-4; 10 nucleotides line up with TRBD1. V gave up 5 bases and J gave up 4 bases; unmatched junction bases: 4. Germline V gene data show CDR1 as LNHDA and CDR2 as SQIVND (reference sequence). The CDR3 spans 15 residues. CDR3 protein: CASSSGTGDNEKLFF. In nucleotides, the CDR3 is TGTGCCAGTAGTTCCGGGACAGGGGATAATGAAAAACTGTTTTTT.

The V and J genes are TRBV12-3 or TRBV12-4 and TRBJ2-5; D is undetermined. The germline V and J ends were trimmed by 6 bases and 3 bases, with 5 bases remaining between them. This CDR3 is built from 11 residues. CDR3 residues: CASSNKETQYF. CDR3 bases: TGTGCCAGCAGCAACAAAGAGACCCAGTACTTC.

CDR3 amino acids: CASSYPKGQTYEQYF. The CDR3 DNA is TGTGCCAGCAGTTATCCTAAGGGACAGACCTACGAGCAGTACTTC. The chain has TRBV6-5 and TRBJ2-7, with 7 nucleotides matching TRBD1. V lost 3 bases, J lost 2 bases, and 7 bases stayed unmatched. There are 15 residues in the CDR3. The germline CDR1 and CDR2 sequences are MNHEY and SVGAGI.

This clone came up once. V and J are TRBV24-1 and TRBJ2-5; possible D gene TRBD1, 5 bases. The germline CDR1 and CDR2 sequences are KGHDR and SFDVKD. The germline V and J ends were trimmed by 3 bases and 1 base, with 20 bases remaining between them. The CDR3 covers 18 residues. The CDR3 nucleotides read TGTGCCACCAGTGATCCGGCCCCCGGCAGGGAATTCCAAGAGACCCAGTACTTC. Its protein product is CATSDPAPGREFQETQYF.

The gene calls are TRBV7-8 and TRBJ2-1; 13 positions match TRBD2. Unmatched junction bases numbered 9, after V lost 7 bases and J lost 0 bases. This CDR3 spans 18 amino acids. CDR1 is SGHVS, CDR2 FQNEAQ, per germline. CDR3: CASTIETSGGPSYNEQFF. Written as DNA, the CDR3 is TGTGCCAGCACCATCGAGACTAGCGGGGGGCCCTCCTACAATGAGCAGTTCTTC.

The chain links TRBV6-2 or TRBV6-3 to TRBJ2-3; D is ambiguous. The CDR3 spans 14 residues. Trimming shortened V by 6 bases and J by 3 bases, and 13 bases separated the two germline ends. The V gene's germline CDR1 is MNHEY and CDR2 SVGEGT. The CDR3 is CASSPASGTDTQYF. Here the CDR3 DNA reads TGTGCCAGCAGCCCCGCTTCCGGGACAGATACGCAGTATTTT.

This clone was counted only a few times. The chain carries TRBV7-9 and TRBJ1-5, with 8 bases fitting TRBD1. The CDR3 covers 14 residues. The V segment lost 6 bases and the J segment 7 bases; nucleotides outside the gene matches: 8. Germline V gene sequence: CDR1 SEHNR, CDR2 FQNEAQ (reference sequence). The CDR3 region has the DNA TGTGCCAGCAGTCTGACAGGGGCGGGGCAGCCCCAGCATTTT. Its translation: CASSLTGAGQPQHF.

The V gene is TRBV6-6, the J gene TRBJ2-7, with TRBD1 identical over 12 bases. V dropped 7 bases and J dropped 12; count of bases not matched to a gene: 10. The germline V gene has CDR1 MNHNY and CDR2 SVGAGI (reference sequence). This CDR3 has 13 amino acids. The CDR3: CASTPGQGAFGYF. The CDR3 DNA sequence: TGTGCCAGCACTCCGGGACAGGGGGCTTTTGGGTACTTC.

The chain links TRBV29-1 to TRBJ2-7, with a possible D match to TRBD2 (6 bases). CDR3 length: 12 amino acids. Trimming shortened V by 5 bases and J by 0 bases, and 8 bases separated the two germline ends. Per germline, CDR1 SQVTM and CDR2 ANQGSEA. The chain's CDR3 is CSVRRDSYEQYF. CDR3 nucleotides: TGCAGCGTTCGGCGGGACTCCTACGAGCAGTACTTC.

This CDR3 is CASSQSGTGVSQPQHF. The CDR3 nucleotides are TGTGCCAGCAGCCAATCTGGGACAGGGGTAAGCCAGCCCCAGCATTTT. The J gene is TRBJ1-5, the V gene TRBV7-9; 10 bases agree with TRBD1. Germline V gene sequence: CDR1 SEHNR, CDR2 FQNEAQ (reference sequence). J was trimmed by 7 bases and V by 5 bases; bases with no gene match: 11. The CDR3 extends over 16 amino acids.

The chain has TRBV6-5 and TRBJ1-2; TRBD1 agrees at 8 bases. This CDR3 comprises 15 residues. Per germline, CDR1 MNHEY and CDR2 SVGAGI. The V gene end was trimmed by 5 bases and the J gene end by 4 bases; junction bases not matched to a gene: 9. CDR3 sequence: CASSTSWTGIYGYTF. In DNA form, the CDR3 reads TGTGCCAGCAGTACGTCCTGGACAGGGATCTATGGCTACACCTTC.

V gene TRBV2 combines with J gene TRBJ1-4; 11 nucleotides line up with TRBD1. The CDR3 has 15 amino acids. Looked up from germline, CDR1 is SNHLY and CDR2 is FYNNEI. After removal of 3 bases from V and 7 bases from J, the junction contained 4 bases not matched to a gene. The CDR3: CASSDSGTGGEKLFF. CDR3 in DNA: TGTGCCAGCAGTGATTCCGGGACAGGGGGTGAAAAACTGTTTTTT.